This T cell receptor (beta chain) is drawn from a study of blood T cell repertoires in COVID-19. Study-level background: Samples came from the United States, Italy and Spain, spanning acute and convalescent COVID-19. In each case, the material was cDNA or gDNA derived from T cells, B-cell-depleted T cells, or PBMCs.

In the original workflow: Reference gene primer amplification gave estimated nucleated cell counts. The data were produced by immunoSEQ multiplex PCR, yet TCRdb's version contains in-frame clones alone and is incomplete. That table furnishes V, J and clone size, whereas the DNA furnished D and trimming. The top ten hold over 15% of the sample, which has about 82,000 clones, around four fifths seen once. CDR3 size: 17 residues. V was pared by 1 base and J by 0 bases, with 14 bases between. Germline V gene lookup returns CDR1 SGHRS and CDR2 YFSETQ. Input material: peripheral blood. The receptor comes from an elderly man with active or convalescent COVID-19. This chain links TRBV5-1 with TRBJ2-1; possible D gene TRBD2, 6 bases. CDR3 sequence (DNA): TGCGCCAGCAGCTTGAACGTTGGAGGGAGCTCCTACAATGAGCAGTTCTTC. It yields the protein CASSLNVGGSSYNEQFF.